The clone carrying this T cell receptor beta chain was detected ten times or more. What it binds is not known. The protocol was immunoSEQ multiplex PCR, while the TCRdb copy is restricted to in-frame clones and leaves out a portion. Seen here are under 1,100,000 clones, roughly 74% observed once, and the top ten hold 0.6% to 0.7%. This sample was included in a study of shared clonotypes between healthy human individuals. Overall study results and limits: Represented genetic and exposure-history diversity was restricted by having few donors.

This CDR3 is 13 amino acids long. V was cut by 5 bases and J by 6 bases, with 14 bases left in between. Germline values: CDR1 KGHSH, CDR2 LQKENI. V is TRBV18 and J is TRBJ2-7; perhaps D is TRBD1 or TRBD2 (6 bases each). Sequencing was done on a sample of memory CD4+ T cells from PBMCs. The subset denotes: CD45RA-negative fraction. The receptor's source is a man younger than 35 in good health. Some clones in this sample may be carry-over from other donors' samples. The chain's CDR3 is CASSVTGRSEQYF. For the CDR3, the DNA is TGTGCCAGCTCAGTAACAGGGAGGTCCGAGCAGTACTTC.